This T cell receptor (beta chain) was found in a study of beta chain features in type 1 diabetes. Study context: Cells sorted and examined across all samples totaled 90 million to 120 million.

Concerning this clone itself: Its target is unknown.

The investigators reverse transcribed all of the isolated RNA, so they sequenced expressed TCRB transcripts. Sequencing was performed with immunoSEQ multiplex PCR; in TCRdb, only in-frame clones are kept and a portion is missing. The sample records about 290,000 clones, 8% being singletons. Points from the study as a whole: Naive, central memory and regulatory TCRB repertoires appeared more similar among patients than healthy donors. For cells with high TCR expression, cDNA sequencing could yield over-representation.

V dropped 0 bases and J dropped 5; count of bases not matched to a gene: 7. Germline loops: CDR1 MGHRA, CDR2 YSYEKL. The CDR3 has 17 amino acids. Donors underwent one heparinised blood draw, around 120 mL on average. Sequenced input: central memory CD4+ T cells from blood. This TCR was recovered from a woman under 30 in good health. The chain employs TRBV4-1 and TRBJ2-1; 10 nucleotides agree with TRBD2. The CDR3 coding sequence is TGCGCCAGCAGCCAAGACGGGCCTAGCGGGAGCCACAATGAGCAGTTCTTC. This encodes CASSQDGPSGSHNEQFF.